Detailed here is one T cell receptor beta chain. What it recognizes is unknown. This sample was included in a study of shared clonotypes between healthy human individuals. Study-wide results and caveats: Measured sharing among donors was expected to vary with sequencing depth.

Across several immunoSEQ plates, the genomic DNA of each subset was split evenly. Every unsorted PBMC PCR replicate was loaded with around 290 ng DNA, approximately 30,000 T cell genomes. PBMC DNA, left unsorted, was sequenced on ten immunoSEQ deep assay plates. The repertoire was sequenced with immunoSEQ multiplex PCR; TCRdb's copy has only in-frame clones and lacks some. The sample records about half a million clones, about 85% being singletons. The sequenced sample consisted of PBMCs. The source of this sequence is a woman in her thirties or forties in good health. Some clones in this sample may be carry-over from other donors' samples.

The CDR3 sequence: CASSLGPTGDQPQHF. In DNA, the CDR3 is TGTGCCAGCAGTTTGGGCCCGACAGGCGATCAGCCCCAGCATTTT. The rearrangement joins TRBV28 to TRBJ1-5, with TRBD1 as a possible D gene (6 bases). V dropped 3 bases and J dropped 5 bases, with 14 bases sitting between them. Germline CDR1 is MDHEN and CDR2 is SYDVKM. This CDR3 region has 15 residues.